The 18 T cell receptor beta chains in this list originate from one sample, sequenced in a study of shared clonotypes between healthy human individuals. The table came from immunoSEQ multiplex PCR; TCRdb's copy has only in-frame clones and leaves some out. The table records some 980,000 clones, about three quarters of them present only once. Sequenced: memory CD4+ T cells sorted from blood. Subset in this sample: CD45RA-negative fraction. These receptors all come from a man between 18 and 29 years old in good health.

As regards this clone: An end of the junction differs from the germline gene, which may be a read error. DNA of the CDR3: TGTGCTAGCAGCTTACAAGCGGGAGGCTCAGATACGCAGTATTTT. This encodes CASSLQAGGSDTQYF. The chain uses TRBV7-7 and TRBJ2-3, with 9 bases identical to TRBD2. The CDR3 contains 15 residues. The germline gives CDR1 SSHAT, CDR2 FNYEAQ (reference sequence).

The chain links TRBV2 to TRBJ2-2; D is possibly TRBD1 or TRBD2 (6 bases each). Germline V gives CDR1 SNHLY, CDR2 FYNNEI. Trimming removed 7 bases at V and 4 bases at J, with 16 bases between. The CDR3 consists of 15 residues. As DNA, the CDR3 is TGTGCCAGCACCCCTATTTGGGGGGCCACCGGGGAGCTGTTTTTT. It is translated as CASTPIWGATGELFF.

The V call is TRBV2, the J call TRBJ1-6, with 9 nucleotides matching TRBD1. Germline values: CDR1 SNHLY, CDR2 FYNNEI. V was clipped by 2 bases and J by 11 bases; unmatched bases: 4. This CDR3 has 14 residues. The DNA for the CDR3 is TGTGCCAGCAGTGAACGGACAGGGGCCCCACCCCTCCACTTT. Translation gives CASSERTGAPPLHF.

The rearrangement joins TRBV5-1 to TRBJ2-5, with a possible D match to TRBD1 (7 bases). Per germline, CDR1 SGHRS and CDR2 YFSETQ. This CDR3 comprises 15 residues. V was clipped by 0 bases and J by 5 bases, with 14 bases between them. The CDR3 sequence: CASSLGQGGGETQYF. The CDR3 DNA follows: TGCGCCAGCAGCTTGGGACAGGGAGGAGGGGAGACCCAGTACTTC.

This chain links TRBV30 with TRBJ2-1; a possible D gene is TRBD2 (5 bases). The length of the CDR3 is 15 residues. V lost 4 bases, J lost 4 bases, and 17 bases lay in between. From germline, CDR1 is GTSNPN and CDR2 SVGIG (reference sequence). CDR3 DNA sequence: TGTGCCTGGACGGCTGGCCGGGGTTCGTACAATGAGCAGTTCTTC. Its protein is CAWTAGRGSYNEQFF.

This clone was counted only a few times. The rearrangement links TRBV27 to TRBJ1-6; 7 nucleotides align to TRBD1. With V trimmed by 8 bases and J by 8 bases, 9 bases remained unmatched. Germline values: CDR1 MNHEY, CDR2 SMNVEV (reference sequence). The CDR3 has 14 amino acids. CDR3 residues: CASGTSGQYSPLHF. CDR3 DNA: TGTGCCAGCGGTACTTCGGGACAGTATTCACCCCTCCACTTT.

CDR3 residues: CASTNRGSYEQYF. The CDR3 coding sequence is TGTGCCAGCACTAACAGGGGGTCCTACGAGCAGTACTTC. V and J are TRBV6-1 and TRBJ2-7; 8 bases are a match to TRBD1. V was pared by 7 bases and J by 1 base, with 3 bases of the junction left unmatched. The CDR3 loop spans 13 amino acids. Germline assignment: CDR1 MNHNS and CDR2 SASEGT.

The chain joins TRBV6-5 to TRBJ1-6; a weak D match, TRBD1 (6 bases). V lost 7 bases to trimming and J lost 9 bases, with 16 bases between them. In germline, CDR1 is MNHEY, CDR2 SVGAGI. The CDR3 has 14 amino acids. In DNA form, the CDR3 reads TGTGCCAGCACCGACACAGGGACTGGTTCACCCCTCCACTTT. Its protein is CASTDTGTGSPLHF.

The CDR3 coding sequence is TGTGCCATCAGTGAGTGGGGAAACACCATATATTTT. Translating it yields CAISEWGNTIYF. The rearrangement joins TRBV10-3 to TRBJ1-3; D unresolved. The CDR3 has 12 residues. Germline V gene lookup returns CDR1 ENHRY and CDR2 SYGVKD. The germline V and J ends were trimmed by 1 base and 4 bases, with 2 bases remaining between them.

This clone was counted only a few times. The V call is TRBV5-4, the J call TRBJ2-5; D remains ambiguous. The germline V gene encodes CDR1 SGHNT and CDR2 YYREEE (reference sequence). The ends were cut back, 3 bases at V and 0 bases at J, with 3 bases in the middle. CDR3 length equals 12 residues. This chain's CDR3 is CASSSYQETQYF. Written as DNA, the CDR3 is TGTGCCAGCAGCTCGTACCAAGAGACCCAGTACTTC.

This clone came up a few times. The chain combines TRBV29-1 with TRBJ2-3, with D possibly matching TRBD2 (5 bases). The V end was cut by 1 base, the J end by 6 bases, with 11 bases between. The CDR3 consists of 13 residues. CDR1 and CDR2 from the germline V gene are SQVTM and ANQGSEA. CDR3 amino acids: CSVEGRARDTQYF. CDR3 bases: TGCAGCGTTGAAGGGCGGGCCCGGGATACGCAGTATTTT.

The V call is TRBV15, the J call TRBJ2-7; D might be TRBD1 or TRBD2, each matching 5 bases. The ends were cut back, 0 bases at V and 4 bases at J, with 16 bases in the middle. The CDR3 sequence is 16 residues long. Germline V gene sequence: CDR1 LNHNV, CDR2 YYDKDF (reference sequence). In DNA form, the CDR3 reads TGTGCCACCAGCAGAGAGGGACCCCCTGGACAATACGAGCAGTACTTC. Encoded protein: CATSREGPPGQYEQYF.

The CDR3 DNA reads TGCGCCAGCGGCCAGACGCTAAAAGAGACCCAGTACTTC. Encoded protein: CASGQTLKETQYF. The chain has TRBV10-2 and TRBJ2-5; D gene uncertain. Germline-derived CDR1 and CDR2 are WSHSY and SAAADI. V was pared by 8 bases and J by 3 bases, with 13 bases between. This CDR3 region has 13 residues.

This clone was recorded at least ten times. The chain joins TRBV11-1 to TRBJ2-1, with 10 bases that match TRBD2. The V segment lost 4 bases and the J segment 0 bases; nucleotides outside the gene matches: 3. The CDR3 is made up of 16 amino acids. Germline CDR1 reads SGHAT; CDR2 reads FQDESV (reference sequence). The CDR3: CASSSSGGRSYNEQFF. As DNA, the CDR3 is TGTGCCAGCAGCTCTAGCGGGGGTCGCTCCTACAATGAGCAGTTCTTC.

V gene TRBV6-6 combines with J gene TRBJ1-1, with 11 positions matching TRBD1. Germline loops: CDR1 MNHNY, CDR2 SVGAGI (reference sequence). V lost 1 base, J lost 1 base, and 2 bases stayed unmatched. This CDR3 region has 16 residues. The CDR3 protein is CASSYWDRGGNTEAFF. CDR3 sequence (DNA): TGTGCCAGCAGTTACTGGGACAGGGGGGGGAACACTGAAGCTTTCTTT.

Notes on this clone: The sample contains more than one DNA sequence encoding this CDR3. This rearrangement joins TRBV9 to TRBJ2-2; the D gene could be TRBD1 or TRBD2 (5 bases each). Trimming shortened V by 0 bases and J by 1 base, and 7 bases separated the two germline ends. Looked up from germline, CDR1 is SGDLS and CDR2 is YYNGEE. This CDR3 spans 15 amino acids. The CDR3 sequence: CASSVGGGNTGELFF. CDR3 nucleotide sequence: TGTGCCAGCAGCGTAGGTGGGGGGAACACCGGGGAGCTGTTTTTT.

V usage is TRBV5-4 and J usage is TRBJ2-6, with D perhaps matching TRBD1 (6 bases). This CDR3 is built from 17 residues. Per the germline V gene, CDR1 is SGHNT and CDR2 is YYREEE (reference sequence). V gave up 1 base and J gave up 0 bases, with 11 bases separating them. DNA for the CDR3: TGTGCCAGCAGCTTGTCAGGGGCTAGCTCTGGGGCCAACGTCCTGACTTTC. Translating it yields CASSLSGASSGANVLTF.

The gene calls are TRBV7-2 and TRBJ1-3; D is unresolved. The CDR3 covers 15 residues. The V and J ends lost 1 base and 0 bases respectively, with 7 bases between them. From germline, CDR1 is SGHTA and CDR2 FQGNSA. CDR3 sequence (DNA): TGTGCCAGCAGCTTAGGGAGGGCCTCTGGAAACACCATATATTTT. This codes for CASSLGRASGNTIYF.